The table lists the clone carrying this T cell receptor (beta chain) with a few counts. Everyone who gave samples was a healthy Caucasian. The CDR3 runs 15 residues. V was cut by 0 bases and J by 4 bases, with 13 bases left in between. Germline V gene lookup returns CDR1 LNHNV and CDR2 YYDKDF (reference sequence). The sample originates from a study of identical twins. TCRdb reprocessed the 5' RACE reads with MiXCR, giving one entry per CDR3 protein. This table holds roughly 720,000 distinct CDR3 sequences, roughly 18% found once. These records were also assigned to another study, of T cells expressing NK-cell markers. That source reports: Sorted CD3+CD56+NKG2C+, CD3+CD56+NKG2C- and CD3+CD56-NKG2C+ T cells supplied TCR beta repertoires. A handful of donors had dominant NKG2C+ clonotypes that comprised about 1.0-7.5% of their CD8+ T cells.

This sequence was found in a woman aged 18-29 years in good health. V is TRBV15 and J is TRBJ2-7, with no clear D. What was sequenced was PBMCs. CDR3 DNA sequence: TGTGCCACCAGCAGAGAGGCTTCAACACGGTACGAGCAGTACTTC. Residues: CATSREASTRYEQYF.